This T cell receptor (beta chain) was captured in a study of shared clonotypes between healthy human individuals. Findings and limits, study-wide: The study drew on few donors, limiting represented genetic and exposure-history diversity.

CDR1 and CDR2 (germline): SEHNR, FQNEAQ (reference sequence). Trimming cost V 4 bases and J 7 bases; bases outside gene matches: 9. The CDR3 consists of 14 residues. A deep-level run was used for the assay. Each cell subset's genomic DNA was divided evenly among several immunoSEQ plates. Generated by immunoSEQ multiplex PCR, the TCRdb table keeps only in-frame clones and is missing some. The profile shows roughly 1,000,000 clones, around 82% of them singletons. Regarding this clone: What it binds is not known.

The chain combines TRBV7-9 with TRBJ2-7; the match to TRBD1 covers 8 bases. Sample: memory CD4+ T cells from PBMCs. The subset is: CD45RA-negative fraction. This TCR derives from a man aged 18-30 years in good health. Some clones in this sample may be carry-over from other donors' samples. The CDR3 DNA sequence: TGTGCCAGCAGCTCCAGGGGGCCCCGTGGAGAGCAGTACTTC. It codes for CASSSRGPRGEQYF.